Each of the 25 T cell receptor beta chains below was sequenced from the same sample in a study of blood T cell repertoires in COVID-19. Assay: immunoSEQ multiplex PCR; the TCRdb copy retains only in-frame clones and omits some. The sample has under 300,000 clones; around 90% are singletons. Sequencing was carried out using peripheral blood. These receptors were obtained from a woman aged 55-75 years with COVID-19, enrolled during active disease.

This chain links TRBV18 with TRBJ2-2; 7 nucleotides line up with TRBD2. The germline V gene encodes CDR1 KGHSH and CDR2 LQKENI. Trimming cost V 1 base and J 0 bases; bases outside gene matches: 2. The CDR3 covers 16 residues. CDR3 nucleotide sequence: TGTGCCAGCTCACCACGCGGGGGTACGAACACCGGGGAGCTGTTTTTT. As protein: CASSPRGGTNTGELFF.

This sequence joins TRBV7-2 and TRBJ1-1, with a weak D call TRBD1 (6 bases). The CDR3 is 14 amino acids. Between the trimmed V and J ends, which lost 2 bases and 4 bases, there was a span of 11 bases. Per germline, CDR1 SGHTA and CDR2 FQGNSA. CDR3 nucleotides: TGTGCCAGCAGCTTAATACAGGGTTCCACTGAAGCTTTCTTT. Protein: CASSLIQGSTEAFF.

This rearrangement joins TRBV18 to TRBJ1-1; D possibly corresponds to TRBD1 (5 bases). Trimming removed 1 base at V and 1 base at J, with 10 bases between. This CDR3 comprises 15 residues. The V gene's germline CDR1 is KGHSH and CDR2 LQKENI. CDR3 nucleotides: TGTGCCAGCTCACCACTTGGCAGGGCGAACACTGAAGCTTTCTTT. Residues: CASSPLGRANTEAFF.

The V call is TRBV13, the J call TRBJ1-2; D gene ambiguous. V lost 2 bases to trimming and J lost 7 bases, with 8 bases between them. The CDR3 extends over 12 amino acids. Germline assignment: CDR1 PRHDT and CDR2 FYEKMQ (reference sequence). CDR3 residues: CASSLRIVGYTF. The CDR3 nucleotides are TGTGCCAGCAGCTTACGTATCGTTGGCTACACCTTC.

As for this clone: The same CDR3 is also encoded by other DNA sequences in this sample. The chain couples TRBV5-1 to TRBJ2-1; TRBD2 matches 9 bases. The V and J ends lost 1 base and 5 bases, in that order; junction bases with no gene match: 4. The CDR3 spans 15 residues. Germline-derived CDR1 and CDR2 are SGHRS and YFSETQ. CDR3 sequence reads: CASSLSAGGHNEQFF. CDR3 nucleotides: TGCGCCAGCAGCTTGTCTGCGGGGGGGCACAATGAGCAGTTCTTC.

This chain links TRBV29-1 with TRBJ1-1; TRBD1 is a possible D gene (6 bases). V was clipped by 2 bases and J by 2 bases, with 12 bases between them. From germline, CDR1 is SQVTM and CDR2 ANQGSEA. The CDR3 is 14 amino acids. CDR3 residues: CSVESVRGNTEAFF. CDR3 in DNA: TGCAGCGTTGAAAGTGTCAGGGGTAACACTGAAGCTTTCTTT.

V is TRBV7-2 and J is TRBJ2-7; the match to TRBD2 covers 8 bases. CDR3 length equals 16 residues. The V and J ends lost 1 base and 5 bases, in that order; junction bases with no gene match: 10. CDR1 and CDR2 (germline): SGHTA, FQGNSA. CDR3 region: CASSLGEAGGQNEQYF. CDR3 nucleotide sequence: TGTGCCAGCAGCTTAGGAGAGGCGGGGGGCCAGAACGAGCAGTACTTC.

The V and J genes are TRBV6-5 and TRBJ1-1, with D tentatively TRBD1 (6 bases). Germline V gives CDR1 MNHEY, CDR2 SVGAGI. The V and J ends lost 6 bases and 8 bases respectively, with 13 bases between them. The CDR3 is 12 residues long. CDR3 sequence reads: CASRRGQHEAFF. The CDR3 DNA is TGTGCCAGCAGACGCGGACAGCACGAAGCTTTCTTT.

V is TRBV18 and J is TRBJ2-1, with D perhaps matching TRBD1 (5 bases). CDR1 is KGHSH, CDR2 LQKENI, per germline. The V end was cut by 3 bases, the J end by 0 bases, with 6 bases between. CDR3 length: 14 residues. DNA of the CDR3: TGTGCCAGCTCACCGACAGACTCCTACAATGAGCAGTTCTTC. Its protein is CASSPTDSYNEQFF. Supplemented by reference TRBV18 and TRBJ2-1, the full variable domain reads NAGVMQNPRHLVRRRGQEARLRCSPMKGHSHVYWYRQLPEEGLKFMVYLQKENIIDESGMPKERFSAEFPKEGPSILRIQQVVRGDSAAYFCASSPTDSYNEQFFGPGTRLTVL.

The chain couples TRBV7-3 to TRBJ2-7; D possibly corresponds to TRBD2 (6 bases). Trimming cost V 1 base and J 2 bases, with 9 bases left between them. The CDR3 runs 14 residues. The germline gives CDR1 SGHTA, CDR2 FQGTGA. As DNA, the CDR3 is TGTGCCAGCAGCTTAAATGGGGGGACCTACGAGCAGTACTTC. The encoded protein is CASSLNGGTYEQYF.

This clone is a singleton in its sample. The J gene is TRBJ2-2, the V gene TRBV18; 8 bases fit TRBD2. Per germline, CDR1 KGHSH and CDR2 LQKENI. The CDR3 sequence is 15 residues long. Unmatched junction bases numbered 6, after V lost 3 bases and J lost 6 bases. The CDR3 DNA sequence: TGTGCCAGCTCACCGGGACTAGAATCGGCCGGGGAGCTGTTTTTT. Its protein is CASSPGLESAGELFF.

This clone was detected only a few times. The V gene is TRBV18, the J gene TRBJ1-6; 11 positions match TRBD1. The germline V gene encodes CDR1 KGHSH and CDR2 LQKENI. The CDR3 totals 18 residues. With 0 bases clipped from V and 10 bases from J, the junction kept 11 bases outside the gene matches. The CDR3 sequence: CASSPPTAGTGGESPLHF. CDR3 nucleotide sequence: TGTGCCAGCTCACCACCTACAGCCGGGACAGGGGGAGAATCACCCCTCCACTTT.

This rearrangement joins TRBV20-1 to TRBJ2-3, with TRBD2 matching 8 bases. CDR1 DFQATT and CDR2 SNEGSKA come from the germline V gene (reference sequence). This CDR3 is 11 amino acids long. V shed 3 bases and J 11 bases; nucleotides not matched to a gene: 4. CDR3 coding DNA: TGCAGTGCTAGTAGTGGGACTAGGCAGTATTTT. Its translation is CSASSGTRQYF.

V and J are TRBV12-3 or TRBV12-4 and TRBJ1-2, with TRBD1 identical over 9 bases. V shed 6 bases, J shed 7 bases, and the junction held 6 bases outside the gene matches. This CDR3 comprises 13 residues. The CDR3 loop is CASSRNRGPGYTF. CDR3 DNA: TGTGCCAGCAGCCGCAACAGGGGGCCTGGCTACACCTTC.

The J gene is TRBJ2-7, the V gene TRBV6-5; 8 positions agree with TRBD1. The V and J ends lost 7 bases and 4 bases, in that order; junction bases with no gene match: 12. The CDR3 spans 15 residues. CDR1 is MNHEY, CDR2 SVGAGI, per germline. Here the CDR3 reads CASTPLTGASYEQYF. The CDR3 DNA reads TGTGCCAGCACCCCCTTGACAGGGGCATCTTACGAGCAGTACTTC.

The chain uses TRBV4-2 and TRBJ1-5; possible D gene TRBD1, 6 bases. This CDR3 has 16 amino acids. Germline CDR1 reads LGHNA; CDR2 reads YNFKEQ. Deletions cut 1 base from V and 3 bases from J, with 13 bases between. The CDR3 nucleotides read TGTGCCAGCAGCCAAGCATCAAACAGGGACAATCAGCCCCAGCATTTT. This translates into CASSQASNRDNQPQHF.

This chain connects TRBV6-1 to TRBJ1-5; 8 positions match TRBD1. CDR1 is MNHNS, CDR2 SASEGT, per germline. The CDR3 covers 16 residues. The trim removed 0 bases at V and 7 bases at J, leaving 8 bases unmatched. The CDR3 DNA follows: TGTGCCAGCAGTGAAGCAGCAGGGGGCAGGAGACAGCCCCAGCATTTT. Protein: CASSEAAGGRRQPQHF.

The chain carries TRBV30 and TRBJ2-7; 8 bases agree with TRBD1. The CDR3 contains 14 residues. V lost 2 bases, J lost 7 bases, and 10 bases stayed unmatched. The germline V gene has CDR1 GTSNPN and CDR2 SVGIG (reference sequence). The chain's CDR3 is CAWSMIGTGWEQYF. In DNA, the CDR3 is TGTGCCTGGAGTATGATAGGGACAGGCTGGGAGCAGTACTTC. Drawing the rest from reference TRBV30 and TRBJ2-7, the complete variable domain is SQTIHQWPATLVQPVGSPLSLECTVEGTSNPNLYWYRQAAGRGLQLLFYSVGIGQISSEVPQNLSASRPQDRQFILSSKKLLLSDSGFYLCAWSMIGTGWEQYFGPGTRLTVT.

The gene calls are TRBV6-5 and TRBJ1-5; D is unclear. Germline V gene lookup returns CDR1 MNHEY and CDR2 SVGAGI. The V end was cut by 0 bases, the J end by 4 bases, with 7 bases between. The CDR3 consists of 14 residues. The CDR3 DNA follows: TGTGCCAGCAGTTACTCCGGGATTAATCAGCCCCAGCATTTT. Translating gives CASSYSGINQPQHF.

The CDR3 region has the DNA TGTGCCAGCAGCCCCTACGGACTAGCTTTAGGGGAGCTGTTTTTT. Translating it yields CASSPYGLALGELFF. The genes are TRBV7-2 and TRBJ2-2, with 8 positions matching TRBD2. The junction had 10 bases not matched to a gene; V was cut back by 5 bases and J by 8 bases. Germline-derived CDR1 and CDR2 are SGHTA and FQGNSA. There are 15 residues in the CDR3.

For the CDR3, the DNA is TGTGCCAGCAGCCAAGGAGGAGTAGGGGTGGATGAGCAGTTCTTC. It encodes CASSQGGVGVDEQFF. The rearrangement joins TRBV3-1 (or the pseudogene TRBV3-2) to TRBJ2-1, with a tentative D call TRBD1 (5 bases). CDR1 LGHDT and CDR2 YNNKEL come from the germline V gene (reference sequence). V was trimmed by 1 base and J by 8 bases, leaving 15 bases between them. The CDR3 is 15 residues long.

The chain joins TRBV19 to TRBJ1-1; D not certain. The V gene lost 5 bases and the J gene lost 1 base, with 11 bases spanning the gap. This CDR3 contains 14 residues. Germline V lookup: CDR1 LNHDA, CDR2 SQIVND (reference sequence). CDR3 protein: CASSLRGSNTEAFF. The CDR3 region has the DNA TGTGCCAGTAGTCTGCGAGGCTCGAACACTGAAGCTTTCTTT.

This chain uses TRBV6-2 or TRBV6-3 with TRBJ1-4; no reliable D call. In germline, CDR1 is MNHEY, CDR2 SVGEGT. V gave up 4 bases and J gave up 5 bases, with 8 bases separating them. This CDR3 contains 13 residues. In DNA form, the CDR3 reads TGTGCCAGCAGTTCCCACGCGAATGAAAAACTGTTTTTT. It codes for CASSSHANEKLFF.

This clone was seen just once. This chain uses TRBV6-2 or TRBV6-3 with TRBJ2-4; TRBD1 is a possible D gene (6 bases). The CDR3 is 15 amino acids. The V end lost 0 bases, the J end lost 8 bases, and 14 bases lay between the germline ends. Germline V gene lookup returns CDR1 MNHEY and CDR2 SVGEGT. The CDR3 DNA is TGTGCCAGCAGTTACTCAAGGATGCCAGGGGACATTCAGTACTTC. Amino acids: CASSYSRMPGDIQYF.

The CDR3, as DNA: TGTGCCAGCAGAAATCGACAGGGGGGTGTTTTCCGAGCTTTCTTT. This gives the protein CASRNRQGGVFRAFF. The chain combines TRBV3-1 (or the pseudogene TRBV3-2) with TRBJ1-1; the match to TRBD1 covers 9 bases. The CDR3 sequence is 15 residues long. Germline V gene data show CDR1 as LGHDT and CDR2 as YNNKEL (reference sequence). J was trimmed by 10 bases and V by 6 bases; bases with no gene match: 15.